This T cell receptor beta chain was captured by sequencing in a study of metastatic and nonmetastatic thyroid tumors. The study's findings and limits: Compared with benign nodules, malignant thyroid tumors were reported to have significantly higher TCR beta diversity in both blood and tumor.

There are a few counts of this clone. Its specificity is unknown. In the original processing: Researchers built a distant-metastasis classifier for papillary thyroid cancer that drew on CDR3 differences across clinicopathological groups. TCRdb re-called the PCR reads with MiXCR. These V and J calls rely on TCRdb rather than the paper's analysis. The top ten clones hold around 15% of a sample with about 9,400 clones, 31% of them seen once. Until they underwent thyroid surgery, no patient had received any treatment. Sequencing used adjacent normal tissue. This TCR came from a female donor with papillary thyroid cancer or a benign thyroid nodule (not recorded which). Some clones in this sample may be carry-over from other donors' samples.

The CDR3 DNA sequence: TGCAGTGCTAGAGGGACTAGCGGGAGTCGAGATACGCAGTATTTT. This translates into CSARGTSGSRDTQYF. The chain links TRBV20-1 to TRBJ2-3; 13 bases are a match to TRBD2. The CDR3 covers 15 residues. Losses at the gene ends were 1 base for V and 5 bases for J; bases not matched to a gene: 3. Germline CDR1 is DFQATT and CDR2 is SNEGSKA (reference sequence).